The count of the clone carrying this T cell receptor (beta chain) is one. Its target is not known. The data were obtained in a study of beta chain features in type 1 diabetes. Points from the study as a whole: Type 1 diabetes patients showed a moderate but significant shortening of TCRB CDR3s in all four CD4+ subsets.

The CDR3 is 15 residues long. With V trimmed by 5 bases and J by 4 bases, 6 bases remained unmatched. The germline gives CDR1 SGHAT, CDR2 FQNNGV. About 120 mL of blood, on average, came from one heparinised draw per donor. cDNA synthesis used the whole RNA isolate, giving expressed TCRB sequences. The method was immunoSEQ multiplex PCR; TCRdb's version includes in-frame clones alone and lacks a portion of them. The table includes some 700,000 clones, roughly 13% detected once. This sequence joins TRBV11-2 and TRBJ2-7, with 12 positions matching TRBD2. The sequenced material came from naive CD4+ T cells from blood. This sequence originates from a man in his late teens or twenties with type 1 diabetes. Here the CDR3 reads CASSPRTSGEYEQYF. DNA of the CDR3: TGTGCCAGCAGCCCTCGGACTAGCGGGGAATACGAGCAGTACTTC.